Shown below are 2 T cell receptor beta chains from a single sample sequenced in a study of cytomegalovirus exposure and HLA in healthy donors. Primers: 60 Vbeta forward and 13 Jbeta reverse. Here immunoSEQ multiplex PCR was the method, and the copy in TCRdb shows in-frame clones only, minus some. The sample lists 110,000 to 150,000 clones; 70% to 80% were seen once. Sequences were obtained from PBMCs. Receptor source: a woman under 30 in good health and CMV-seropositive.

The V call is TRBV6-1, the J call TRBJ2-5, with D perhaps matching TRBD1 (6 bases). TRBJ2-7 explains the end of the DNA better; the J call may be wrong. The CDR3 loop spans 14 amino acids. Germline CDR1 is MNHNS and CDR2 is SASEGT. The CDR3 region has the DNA TGTGCCAGCAGTGAAGCGCTTCAGGGGTCCGAGCAGTACTTC. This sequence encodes CASSEALQGSEQYF.

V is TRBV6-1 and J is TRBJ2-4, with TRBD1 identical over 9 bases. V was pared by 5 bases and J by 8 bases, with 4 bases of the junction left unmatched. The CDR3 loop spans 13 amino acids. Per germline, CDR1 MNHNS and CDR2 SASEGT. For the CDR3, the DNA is TGTGCCAGCAGTCCGGGACAGGGATACATTCAGTACTTC. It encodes CASSPGQGYIQYF.